A selection of T cell receptor beta chains follows, all from one sample in a study of blood T cell repertoires in COVID-19. Using immunoSEQ multiplex PCR, the repertoire was profiled, and TCRdb retains in-frame clones only, with some absent. The sample records roughly 300,000 clones, 65% to 90% being singletons. Sample: peripheral blood. These receptors originate from a human donor in a cohort sampled during active COVID-19. The CDR3 runs from the conserved cysteine through the conserved F or W. Size values are once, few and many counts, or a class for expanded clones, and some rows have none.

clone_size j_call cdr3_length v_call cdr3_aa
- TRBJ2-1 15 TRBV11-3 CASSSTSASYNEQFF
- TRBJ2-1 17 TRBV4-1 CASSQRWMGRETGEQFF
- TRBJ2-6 16 TRBV15 CATSRGQGTGANVLTF
- TRBJ1-3 15 TRBV6-5 CASSPFDSPGNTIYF
few TRBJ2-3 17 TRBV7-9 CASSRTSGGMGTDTQYF
- TRBJ2-1 15 TRBV7-6 CASSPGHSSYNEQFF
- TRBJ1-3 15 TRBV14 CASSLGLYSGNTIYF
- TRBJ2-7 13 TRBV7-9 CASHQGVSYEQYF
- TRBJ2-5 15 TRBV25-1 CASSPRDWTQETQYF
- TRBJ2-7 14 TRBV3-1/TRBV3-2 CASAVEESSYEQYF
- TRBJ1-1 12 TRBV5-1 CASSFRGTEAFF
- TRBJ2-3 17 TRBV7-2 CASSLGGPAGLTDTQYF
- TRBJ2-5 15 TRBV3-1/TRBV3-2 CASSLSTGGGETQYF
- TRBJ2-1 11 TRBV20-1 CSASNSYEQFF
- TRBJ2-7 11 TRBV10-3 CATMDSYEQYF
- TRBJ2-7 14 TRBV3-1/TRBV3-2 CASSQAGLGGEQYF
- TRBJ2-6 17 TRBV5-5 CASTPLGQPSGANVLTF
- TRBJ2-3 15 TRBV19 CASSIRAVLGDTQYF
- TRBJ1-3 15 TRBV6-5 CASSQTGRQGNTIYF
- TRBJ2-7 12 TRBV6-5 CASGTGTYEQYF
- TRBJ2-3 14 TRBV7-9 CASSLSSGTDTQYF
- TRBJ2-2 15 TRBV5-4 CASSFRTSGTGELFF
- TRBJ1-1 18 TRBV27 CASSSRQFGRGGNTEAFF
- TRBJ2-3 12 TRBV10-1 CASSDRADTQYF
- TRBJ2-5 17 TRBV18 CASASLPGQGVGETQYF
once TRBJ1-5 13 TRBV12-3/TRBV12-4 CASSFSGEQAQHF
- TRBJ1-1 15 TRBV6-5 CASSKDRGVNTEAFF
- TRBJ2-7 15 TRBV15 CATSRSRWDNREQYF
- TRBJ2-3 14 TRBV13 CASSLAGSTDTQYF
few TRBJ1-3 16 TRBV28 CASSLGRASSGNTIYF
- TRBJ2-3 14 TRBV7-9 CASSYNFGTDTQYF
- TRBJ1-2 11 TRBV5-1 CASSPGDGYTF
- TRBJ2-7 13 TRBV3-1/TRBV3-2 CASSQDRVSEQYF
- TRBJ1-4 14 TRBV19 CASRQGSLDEKLFF
- TRBJ1-6 15 TRBV7-9 CASRSRGQVHSPLHF
- TRBJ2-1 12 TRBV10-3 CAISETSNEQFF
- TRBJ2-2 14 TRBV19 CASGQGIEAGELFF
- TRBJ2-2 14 TRBV7-2 CASSLAELTGELFF
- TRBJ2-3 18 TRBV3-1/TRBV3-2 CASSQEIAGARGTDTQYF
- TRBJ2-2 14 TRBV6-5 CASRFELSTGELFF